The T cell receptor beta chain under discussion was sequenced for a study of post-analysis software for immune sequencing data. About the research overall: Relapsing-remitting, secondary progressive and progressive-relapsing multiple sclerosis courses were included.

Tagging with unique molecular identifiers was a feature of the TCR beta cDNA libraries. There were roughly 0.9 to 10 million T cells, and around 460,000 cDNA molecules came from them. TCRdb reprocessed the PCR reads with MiXCR, giving one entry per CDR3 protein. The table lists roughly 540,000 distinct CDR3 sequences, 30% to 40% of them singletons. As concerns this clonotype: The antigen is unknown.

V lost 2 bases to trimming and J lost 11 bases, with 5 bases between them. This CDR3 has 11 amino acids. Germline assignment: CDR1 SGHRS and CDR2 YFSETQ. The study's findings and limits: F measure clustering grouped samples strongly by preparation batch. Compared with controls, patients had more of about 5 TRBV segments, including TRBV5-6, TRBV5-1 and TRBV20-1. The normalized Chao1 diversity of multiple sclerosis patients was significantly lower than that of controls.

The source of this sequence is a girl under 18 with multiple sclerosis. The specimen was blood. This chain joins TRBV5-1 and TRBJ1-6; no clear D gene. The CDR3, as DNA: TGCGCCAGCAGCTTTAAGGCACCCCTCCACTTT. Amino acid sequence: CASSFKAPLHF.